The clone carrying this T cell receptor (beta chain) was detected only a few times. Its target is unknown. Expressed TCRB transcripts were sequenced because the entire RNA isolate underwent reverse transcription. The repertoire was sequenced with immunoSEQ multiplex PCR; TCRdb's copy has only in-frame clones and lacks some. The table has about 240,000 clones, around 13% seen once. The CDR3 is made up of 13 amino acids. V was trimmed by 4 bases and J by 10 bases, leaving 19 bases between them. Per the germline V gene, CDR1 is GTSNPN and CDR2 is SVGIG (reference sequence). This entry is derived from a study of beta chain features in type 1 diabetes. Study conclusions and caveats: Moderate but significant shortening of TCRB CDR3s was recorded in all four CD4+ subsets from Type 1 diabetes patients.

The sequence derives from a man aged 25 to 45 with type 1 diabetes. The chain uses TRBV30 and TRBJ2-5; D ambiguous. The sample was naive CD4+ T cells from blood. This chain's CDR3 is CAWTPRWQVIQYF. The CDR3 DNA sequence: TGTGCCTGGACTCCTCGCTGGCAGGTGATCCAGTACTTC.